This TCR beta chain was recovered during a study of blood T cell repertoires in COVID-19. About the research overall: The cDNA or gDNA used as material had been derived from T cells, B-cell-depleted T cells, or PBMCs.

This CDR3 comprises 13 residues. Trimming took off 4 bases at V and 4 bases at J, with 13 bases between the two ends. Per the germline V gene, CDR1 is SQVTM and CDR2 is ANQGSEA. Recovery among Cohort 3 donors was established by two negative PCRs, clearance, or symptom resolution. Authors' methods: Amplification from reference gene primers served as the basis for estimated nucleated cell counts. Generated by immunoSEQ multiplex PCR, the TCRdb table keeps only in-frame clones and is missing some. V, J and clone size are taken as reported in that table, and D and trimming were inferred from the DNA itself. The data show fewer than 400,000 clones, around nine tenths seen once.

The source of this sequence is a woman aged 45-65 years who had recovered from COVID-19. The specimen sequenced was PBMCs or T cells enriched from blood (not recorded which). The chain employs TRBV29-1 and TRBJ1-2; a weak D match, TRBD1 (5 bases). The CDR3 protein is CSVAGQYAYGYTF. The DNA for the CDR3 is TGCAGCGTTGCCGGACAATATGCCTATGGCTACACCTTC.